This entry is about one T cell receptor beta chain. In this sample, this clonotype turned up many times. Its antigen remains unidentified. Base qualities are not recorded, but no much larger clone differs from it by a single base. The label giving this sample's treatment or condition can be read as: live attenuated yellow fever vaccine strain. At each blood-draw timepoint, two biological replicates of bulk PBMCs were collected. PBMCs were isolated from peripheral blood using a standard Ficoll-Paque protocol. TriZol was used to extract RNA from bulk PBMCs, CD4 and CD8 fractions, and dextramer-positive and dextramer-negative fractions. The data derive from a study of T cells after yellow fever vaccination (dated by TCRdb to between 2019 and 2020). Background for the entire study: The SMART-Seq v4 Ultra Low Input RNA kit was used to prepare libraries from fractions with low cell numbers. To follow T-cell clones before and after both primary and booster YFV17D yellow fever vaccination, bulk TCR alpha and beta repertoires underwent longitudinal sequencing. Two healthy male donors made up the cohort, one aged 18 to 30 years and the other aged 30 to 40 years. Blood was collected at multiple timepoints before and after primary and secondary immunization, and bulk PBMC replicates and cell subsets were isolated.

Overall study outcomes, separate from this receptor: After the booster, most clones that had expanded after primary vaccination were detected again (around 97% of CD4 and around nine tenths of CD8), suggesting broad maintenance of memory. A small fraction of clonotypes showed up in both the CD4 and CD8 compartments, probably as a result of convergent recombination. Computational filtering was required because FACS-sorted repertoires could contain abundant contaminating clonotypes from the bulk population. The secondary T-cell response was weaker than the primary response but faster, peaking on day 5 instead of day 15. Only two donors were included in the study, so the extent to which the findings can be generalized is limited.

The germline ends are 10 bases apart after V is trimmed by 3 bases and J by 0 bases. The CDR3 covers 15 residues, taking in both the cysteine and the phenylalanine. Of the read, only the CDR3 DNA is kept; its 45 bases are in frame from base 1. Sequencing relied on an Illumina NovaSeq 6000. TCR cDNA was synthesized by 5'RACE template switching, which introduced a universal primer site and unique molecular identifiers. Priming of cDNA synthesis was performed from both the TCR alpha and TCR beta constant segments. Library amplification involved two PCR steps, and the second step added sample barcodes and sequencing adapters. Sequencing of libraries was done on Illumina HiSeq 2500 (2x100 bp) or NovaSeq (2x150 bp). The study's processing was this. MIGEC handled demultiplexing of reads and collapsing into UMI consensus sequences, while MiXCR performed V(D)J alignment. Clonotypes responding to the vaccine were identified with edgeR on replicate PBMC samples, with the criteria of FDR below 0.01 and a log2 fold change above 5 up to day 15. CD4 or CD8 identity was assigned to each bulk clonotype according to whether the clonotype was present at higher abundance in the sequenced CD4 repertoire or the sequenced CD8 repertoire. The raw public data were reprocessed by TCRdb itself: fastp quality trimming at Q25, MiXCR clonotype calling, in-frame beta chains only. Each record represents a unique CDR3 protein, reported with the most common genes and DNA among its rows. The V and J calls follow TCRdb's processing rather than the paper's. The sample profile shows about 260,000 distinct CDR3 sequences; approximately 3.8% of them were found once. 15% to 20% of the sample rests with the top ten.

The sequence came from a man aged 18 to 29 who received the YFV17D yellow fever vaccine. Source: PBMCs, taken 15 days after the yellow fever booster vaccination. The V and J genes are TRBV12-3 or TRBV12-4 and TRBJ2-3, with no reliable assignment of the D segment. The base sequence is TGTGCCAGCAGTTTTATCACCTCTAGCACAGATACGCAGTATTTT. Translated, this gives CASSFITSSTDTQYF.